The following is a TCR beta chain sequence with its context. Its antigen remains unknown. This sample is drawn from a study of cytotoxic CD8 clonotypes in ibrutinib-treated CLL. The study, taken as a whole, reports: Clonality was elevated at ibrutinib response and had returned toward baseline at progression. Shared public clonotypes were rare, and on treatment they either got smaller or stayed the same.

T cells were sequenced at a targeted depth of 1 in 200,000 to 1 in 1 million. Only in-frame clones appear in the TCRdb table, and some are missing; sequencing was by immunoSEQ multiplex PCR. The data hold hundreds of thousands of clones, with 70% observed a single time. CDR1 is LNHDA and CDR2 is SQIVND in the germline V gene (reference sequence). The CDR3 length is 14 residues. The V end lost 5 bases, the J end lost 0 bases, and 11 bases lay between the germline ends. This chain joins TRBV19 and TRBJ2-7, with no clear D. The sequence came from a human donor with chronic lymphocytic leukemia. The input for sequencing was PBMCs, taken after 24 months of ibrutinib treatment. The CDR3 spells CASSPWGSSYEQYF. The CDR3 DNA follows: TGTGCCAGTAGTCCCTGGGGAAGCTCCTACGAGCAGTACTTC.